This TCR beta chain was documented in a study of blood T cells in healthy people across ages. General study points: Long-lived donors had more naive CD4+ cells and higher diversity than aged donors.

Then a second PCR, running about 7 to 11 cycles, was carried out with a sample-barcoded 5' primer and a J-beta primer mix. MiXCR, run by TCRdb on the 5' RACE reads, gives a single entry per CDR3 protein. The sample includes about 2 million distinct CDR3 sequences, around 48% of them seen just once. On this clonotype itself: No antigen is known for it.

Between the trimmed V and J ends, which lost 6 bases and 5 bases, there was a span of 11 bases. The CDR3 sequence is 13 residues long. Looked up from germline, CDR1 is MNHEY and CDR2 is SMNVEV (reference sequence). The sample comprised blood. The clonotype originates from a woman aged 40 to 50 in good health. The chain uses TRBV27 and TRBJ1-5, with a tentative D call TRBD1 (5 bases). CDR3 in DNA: TGTGCCAGCAGGGGGGTCTTCCATCAGCCCCAGCATTTT. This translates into CASRGVFHQPQHF.